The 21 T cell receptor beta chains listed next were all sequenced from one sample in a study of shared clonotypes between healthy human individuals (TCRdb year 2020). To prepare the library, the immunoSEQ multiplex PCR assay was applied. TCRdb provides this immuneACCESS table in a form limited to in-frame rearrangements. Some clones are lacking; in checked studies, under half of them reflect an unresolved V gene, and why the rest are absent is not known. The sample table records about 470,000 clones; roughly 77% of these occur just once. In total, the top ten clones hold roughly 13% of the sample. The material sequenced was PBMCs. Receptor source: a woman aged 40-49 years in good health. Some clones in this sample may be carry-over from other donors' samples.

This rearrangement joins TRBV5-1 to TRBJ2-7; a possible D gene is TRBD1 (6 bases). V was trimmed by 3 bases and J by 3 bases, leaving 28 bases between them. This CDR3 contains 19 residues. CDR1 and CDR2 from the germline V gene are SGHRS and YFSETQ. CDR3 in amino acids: CASSYGRWPAGTQDYEQYF. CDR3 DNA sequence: TGCGCCAGCAGCTACGGCCGTTGGCCCGCCGGGACACAAGACTACGAGCAGTACTTC.

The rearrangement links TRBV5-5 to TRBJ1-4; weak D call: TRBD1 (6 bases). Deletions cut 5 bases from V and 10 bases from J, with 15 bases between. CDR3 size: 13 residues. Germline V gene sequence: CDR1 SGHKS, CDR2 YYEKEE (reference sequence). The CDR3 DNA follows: TGTGCCAGCAGGGGCCCAGGGGCAGGAAAACTGTTTTTT. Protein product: CASRGPGAGKLFF.

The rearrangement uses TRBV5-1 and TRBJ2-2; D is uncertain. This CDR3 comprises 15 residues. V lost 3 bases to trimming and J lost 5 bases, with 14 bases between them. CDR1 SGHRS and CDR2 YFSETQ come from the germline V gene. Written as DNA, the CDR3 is TGCGCCAGCAGCTCCACCTCTACCCCGACCGGGGAGCTGTTTTTT. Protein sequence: CASSSTSTPTGELFF.

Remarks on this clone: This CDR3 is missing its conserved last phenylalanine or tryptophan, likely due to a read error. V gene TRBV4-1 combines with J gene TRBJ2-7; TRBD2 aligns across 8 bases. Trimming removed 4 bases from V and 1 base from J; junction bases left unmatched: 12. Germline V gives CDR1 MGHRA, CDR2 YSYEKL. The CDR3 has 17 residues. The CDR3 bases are TGCGCCAGCAGCCCCCGAGTAGTAGTAGCGGGATCCTACGAGCAGTACCTC. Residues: CASSPRVVVAGSYEQYL.

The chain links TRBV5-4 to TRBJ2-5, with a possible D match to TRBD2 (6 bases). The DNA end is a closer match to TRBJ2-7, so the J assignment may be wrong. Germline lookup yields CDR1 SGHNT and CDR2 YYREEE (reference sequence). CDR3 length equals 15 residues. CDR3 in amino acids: CASSLASGEAYEQYF. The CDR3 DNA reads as TGTGCCAGCAGCTTGGCTTCGGGAGAGGCCTACGAGCAGTACTTC.

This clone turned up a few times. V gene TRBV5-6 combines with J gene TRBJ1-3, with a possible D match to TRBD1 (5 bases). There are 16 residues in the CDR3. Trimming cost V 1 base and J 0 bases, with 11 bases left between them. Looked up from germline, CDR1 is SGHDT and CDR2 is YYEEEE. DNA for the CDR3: TGTGCCAGCAGCTTGATTGCCGGGGCCTCTGGAAACACCATATATTTT. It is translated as CASSLIAGASGNTIYF.

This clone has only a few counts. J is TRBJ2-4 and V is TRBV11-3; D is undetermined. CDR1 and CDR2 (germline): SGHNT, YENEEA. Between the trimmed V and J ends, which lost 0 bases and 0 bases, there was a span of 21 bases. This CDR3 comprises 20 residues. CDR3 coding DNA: TGTGCCAGCAGCTTAGATCCGGAAGGAACCTATAAGCTAGCCAAAAACATTCAGTACTTC. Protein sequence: CASSLDPEGTYKLAKNIQYF.

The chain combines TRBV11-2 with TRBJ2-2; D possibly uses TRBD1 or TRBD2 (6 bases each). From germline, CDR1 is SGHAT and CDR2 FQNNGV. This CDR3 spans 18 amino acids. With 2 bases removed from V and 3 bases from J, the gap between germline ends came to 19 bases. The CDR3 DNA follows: TGTGCCAGCAGCTTAAGGGGGGACTTTGCGGTTTACACCGGGGAGCTGTTTTTT. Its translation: CASSLRGDFAVYTGELFF.

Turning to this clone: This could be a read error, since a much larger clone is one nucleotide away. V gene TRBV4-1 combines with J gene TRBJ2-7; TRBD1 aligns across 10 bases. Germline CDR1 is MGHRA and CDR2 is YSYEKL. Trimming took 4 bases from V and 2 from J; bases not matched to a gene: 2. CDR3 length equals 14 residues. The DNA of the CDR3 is TGCGCCAGCAGCCCGGGACAGGGGACCTACGAGCAGTACTTC. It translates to CASSPGQGTYEQYF.

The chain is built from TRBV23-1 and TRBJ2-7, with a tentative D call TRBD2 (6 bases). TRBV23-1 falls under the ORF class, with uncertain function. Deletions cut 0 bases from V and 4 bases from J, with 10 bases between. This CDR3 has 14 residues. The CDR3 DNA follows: TGCGCCAGCAGTCAATCGGAGGGGAAGTACGAGCAGTACTTC. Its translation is CASSQSEGKYEQYF.

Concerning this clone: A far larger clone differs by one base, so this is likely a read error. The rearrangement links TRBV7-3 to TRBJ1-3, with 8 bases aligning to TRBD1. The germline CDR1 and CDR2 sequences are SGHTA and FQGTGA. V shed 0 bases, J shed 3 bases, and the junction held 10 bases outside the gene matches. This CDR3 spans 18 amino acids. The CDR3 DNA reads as TGTGCCAGCAGCTTAACGTTAGGGCAGGGGGCTTGTGGAAACACCATATATTTT. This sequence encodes CASSLTLGQGACGNTIYF.

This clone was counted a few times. The CDR3 protein is CAWGSGRNYGYTF. Written as DNA, the CDR3 is TGTGCCTGGGGTTCAGGACGGAACTATGGCTACACCTTC. The gene calls are TRBV30 and TRBJ1-2, with unresolved D. Trimming removed 5 bases at V and 2 bases at J, with 12 bases between. The CDR3 runs 13 residues. Germline lookup yields CDR1 GTSNPN and CDR2 SVGIG (reference sequence).

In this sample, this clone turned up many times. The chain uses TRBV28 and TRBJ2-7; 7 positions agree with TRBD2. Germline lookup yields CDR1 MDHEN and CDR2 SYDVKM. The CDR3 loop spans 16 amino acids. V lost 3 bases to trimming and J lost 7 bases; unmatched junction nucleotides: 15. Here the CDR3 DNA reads TGTGCCAGCAGTTTCTCCCCGGGCGGGAGTGTTTGGGAGCAGTACTTC. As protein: CASSFSPGGSVWEQYF.

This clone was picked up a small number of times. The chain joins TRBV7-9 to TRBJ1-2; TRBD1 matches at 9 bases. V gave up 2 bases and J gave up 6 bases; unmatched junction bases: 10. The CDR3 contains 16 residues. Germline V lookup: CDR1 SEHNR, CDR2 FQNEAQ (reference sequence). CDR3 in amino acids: CASSLNPTGGKDGYTF. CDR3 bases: TGTGCCAGCAGCTTAAACCCGACAGGGGGGAAAGATGGCTACACCTTC.

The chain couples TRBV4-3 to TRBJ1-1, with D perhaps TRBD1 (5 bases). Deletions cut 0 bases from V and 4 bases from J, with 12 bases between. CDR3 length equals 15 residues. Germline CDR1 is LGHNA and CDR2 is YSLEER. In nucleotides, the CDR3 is TGCGCCAGCAGCCAAGAAAAGGCTGGGGGCACTGAAGCTTTCTTT. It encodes CASSQEKAGGTEAFF.

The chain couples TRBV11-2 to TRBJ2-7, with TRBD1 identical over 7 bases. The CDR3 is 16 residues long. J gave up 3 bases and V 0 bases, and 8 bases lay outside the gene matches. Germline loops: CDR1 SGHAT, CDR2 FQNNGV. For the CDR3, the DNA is TGTGCCAGCAGCTTAGACCCCGACAGGGCCCTCTACGAGCAGTACTTC. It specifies CASSLDPDRALYEQYF.

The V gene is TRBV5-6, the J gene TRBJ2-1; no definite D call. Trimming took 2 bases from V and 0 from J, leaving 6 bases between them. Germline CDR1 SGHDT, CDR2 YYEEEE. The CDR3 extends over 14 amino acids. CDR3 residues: CASSFRSSYNEQFF. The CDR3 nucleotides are TGTGCCAGCAGCTTCCGGAGCTCCTACAATGAGCAGTTCTTC.

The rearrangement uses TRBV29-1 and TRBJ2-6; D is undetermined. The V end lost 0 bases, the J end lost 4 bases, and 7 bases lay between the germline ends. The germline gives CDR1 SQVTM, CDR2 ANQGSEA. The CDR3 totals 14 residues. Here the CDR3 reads CSVEEEPGANVLTF. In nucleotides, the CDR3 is TGCAGCGTTGAAGAAGAACCCGGGGCCAACGTCCTGACTTTC.

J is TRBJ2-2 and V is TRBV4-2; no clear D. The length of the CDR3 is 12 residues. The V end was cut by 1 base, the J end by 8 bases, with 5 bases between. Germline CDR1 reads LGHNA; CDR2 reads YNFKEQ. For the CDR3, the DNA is TGTGCCAGCAGCCAAGTGGGTGGGGAGCTGTTTTTT. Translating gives CASSQVGGELFF.

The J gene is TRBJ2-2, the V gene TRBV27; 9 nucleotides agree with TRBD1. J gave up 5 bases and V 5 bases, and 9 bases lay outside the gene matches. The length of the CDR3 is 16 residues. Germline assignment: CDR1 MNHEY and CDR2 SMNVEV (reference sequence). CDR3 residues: CASSPGGTGKTGELFF. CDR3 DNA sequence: TGTGCCAGCAGTCCCGGGGGGACAGGGAAAACCGGGGAGCTGTTTTTT.

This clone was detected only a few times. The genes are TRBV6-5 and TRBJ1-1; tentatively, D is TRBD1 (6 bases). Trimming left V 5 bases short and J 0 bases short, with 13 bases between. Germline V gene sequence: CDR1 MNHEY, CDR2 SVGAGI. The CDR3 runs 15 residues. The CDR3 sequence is CASSTTQGMNTEAFF. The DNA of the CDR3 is TGTGCCAGCAGTACAACACAGGGAATGAACACTGAAGCTTTCTTT.